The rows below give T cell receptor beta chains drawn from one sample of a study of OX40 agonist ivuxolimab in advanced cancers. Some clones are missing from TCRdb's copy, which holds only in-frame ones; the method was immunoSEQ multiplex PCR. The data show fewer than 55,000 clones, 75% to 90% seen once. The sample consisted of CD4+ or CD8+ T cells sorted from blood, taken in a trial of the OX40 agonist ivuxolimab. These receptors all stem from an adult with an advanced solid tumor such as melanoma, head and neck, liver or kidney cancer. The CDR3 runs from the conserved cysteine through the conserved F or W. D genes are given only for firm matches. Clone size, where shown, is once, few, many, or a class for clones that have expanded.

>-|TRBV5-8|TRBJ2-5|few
CASSLMETQYF
TGTGCCAGCAGCTTGATGGAGACCCAGTACTTC
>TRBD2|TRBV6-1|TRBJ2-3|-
CASSKTSGPDTQYF
TGTGCCAGCAGTAAGACTAGCGGCCCAGATACGCAGTATTTT
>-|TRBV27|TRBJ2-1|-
CASKVSNSYNEQFF
TGTGCCAGCAAGGTTAGCAATAGCTACAATGAGCAGTTCTTC
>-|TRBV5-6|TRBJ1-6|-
CASRGARNSPLHF
TGTGCCAGCAGGGGAGCGAGGAATTCACCCCTCCACTTT
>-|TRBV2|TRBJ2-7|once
CASRQMGISYEQYF
TGTGCCAGCAGACAGATGGGCATATCCTACGAGCAGTACTTC
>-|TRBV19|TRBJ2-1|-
CASSPLGSLPYNEQFF
TGTGCCAGTAGTCCCCTCGGATCCTTACCCTACAATGAGCAGTTCTTC
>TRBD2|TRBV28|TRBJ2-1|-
CASSFLAGRNEQFF
TGTGCCAGCAGTTTCCTAGCGGGGAGGAATGAGCAGTTCTTC
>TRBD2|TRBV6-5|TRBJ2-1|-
CASSYRLAGGYNEQFF
TGTGCCAGCAGTTACCGCCTAGCGGGGGGTTACAATGAGCAGTTCTTC
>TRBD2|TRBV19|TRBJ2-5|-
CASSWSGGGSGTQETQYF
TGTGCCAGTAGTTGGAGCGGGGGTGGGAGCGGGACCCAAGAGACCCAGTACTTC
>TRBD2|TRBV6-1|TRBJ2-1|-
CASSPLGGNEQFF
TGTGCCAGCAGCCCCCTGGGGGGGAATGAGCAGTTCTTC
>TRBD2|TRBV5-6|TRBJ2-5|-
CASSPGLAGAPRVTQYF
TGTGCCAGCAGCCCGGGACTAGCGGGGGCGCCCCGTGTGACCCAGTACTTC
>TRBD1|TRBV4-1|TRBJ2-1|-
CASSLVDRGLFF
TGCGCCAGCAGCCTAGTTGACAGGGGGCTTTTCTTC
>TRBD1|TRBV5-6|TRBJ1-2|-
CASSRAGGNYGYTF
TGTGCCAGCAGCCGGGCAGGGGGTAACTATGGCTACACCTTC
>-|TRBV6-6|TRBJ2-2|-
CASIDTSVTGELFF
TGTGCCAGCATCGACACATCTGTAACCGGGGAGCTGTTTTTT
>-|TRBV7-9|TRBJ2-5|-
CASSLASGPGGETQYF
TGTGCCAGCAGCTTAGCGTCCGGACCGGGTGGGGAGACCCAGTACTTC
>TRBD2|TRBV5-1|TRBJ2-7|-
CASSVTSGAYEQYF
TGCGCCAGCAGCGTGACTAGCGGGGCTTACGAGCAGTACTTC
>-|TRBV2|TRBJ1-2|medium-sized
CASSESVYGYTF
TGTGCCAGCAGTGAGTCCGTCTATGGCTACACCTTC
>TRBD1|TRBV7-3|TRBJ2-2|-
CASSPGTGNTGELFF
TGTGCCAGCAGCCCCGGGACAGGGAACACCGGGGAGCTGTTTTTT
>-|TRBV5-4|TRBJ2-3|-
CASSTGLRTDTQYF
TGTGCCAGCAGCACCGGACTGAGGACAGATACGCAGTATTTT
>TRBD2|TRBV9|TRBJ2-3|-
CASSVTSYPRTDTQYF
TGTGCCAGCAGTGTGACTAGCTACCCTCGCACAGATACGCAGTATTTT
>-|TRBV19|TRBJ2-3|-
CASRPVGGTDTQYF
TGCGCCAGTAGGCCTGTCGGGGGAACAGATACGCAGTATTTT
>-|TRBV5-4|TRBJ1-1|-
CASGSGGDTEAFF
TGTGCCAGCGGATCGGGCGGGGACACTGAAGCTTTCTTT
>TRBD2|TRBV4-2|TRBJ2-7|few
CASSQETSGEGEQYF
TGTGCCAGCAGCCAAGAAACTAGCGGGGAAGGTGAGCAGTACTTC
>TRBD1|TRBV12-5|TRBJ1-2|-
CASGDRDRVPGYTF
TGTGCTAGTGGTGATAGGGACAGGGTTCCTGGCTACACCTTC
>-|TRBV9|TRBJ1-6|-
CASSARPEGDSPLHF
TGTGCCAGCAGCGCCCGCCCCGAAGGGGATTCACCCCTCCACTTT
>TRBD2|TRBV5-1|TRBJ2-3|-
CASSLLAAGGPDTQYF
TGCGCCAGCAGCTTGCTCGCGGCGGGGGGGCCAGATACGCAGTATTTT
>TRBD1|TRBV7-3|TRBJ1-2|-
CASSADRGFGYTF
TGTGCCAGCAGCGCTGACAGGGGGTTTGGCTACACCTTC
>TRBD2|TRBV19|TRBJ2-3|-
CASSKGLAGGVLVDTDTQYF
TGTGCCAGTAGTAAGGGACTAGCGGGGGGGGTCCTAGTTGACACAGATACGCAGTATTTT
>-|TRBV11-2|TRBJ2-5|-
CASSWSGGYQETQYF
TGTGCCAGCAGCTGGAGTGGGGGGTACCAAGAGACCCAGTACTTC
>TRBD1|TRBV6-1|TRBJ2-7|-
CASTVDRADGEQYF
TGTGCCAGCACCGTGGACAGGGCAGATGGCGAGCAGTACTTC
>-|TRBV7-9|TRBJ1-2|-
CASSLGGVYGYTF
TGTGCCAGCAGCTTAGGGGGGGTGTATGGCTACACCTTC
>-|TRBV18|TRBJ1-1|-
CASSLGGDEAFF
TGTGCCAGCTCACTGGGGGGGGACGAAGCTTTCTTT
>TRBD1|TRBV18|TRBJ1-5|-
CASSASPNRQGASILSNQPQHF
TGTGCCAGCTCAGCTTCACCGAACCGACAGGGGGCTTCCATTTTGAGCAATCAGCCCCAGCATTTT
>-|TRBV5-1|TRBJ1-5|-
CASSLVPGGNQPQHF
TGCGCCAGCAGCTTGGTTCCGGGGGGCAATCAGCCCCAGCATTTT
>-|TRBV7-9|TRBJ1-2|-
CASTVGEAAYGYTF
TGTGCCAGCACGGTTGGGGAGGCAGCCTATGGCTACACCTTC
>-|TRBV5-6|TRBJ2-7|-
CASSLWAGSSYEQYF
TGTGCCAGCAGCTTGTGGGCAGGTAGCTCCTACGAGCAGTACTTC
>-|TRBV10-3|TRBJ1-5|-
CAISEYRTDNQPQHF
TGTGCCATCAGTGAGTATCGGACAGACAATCAGCCCCAGCATTTT
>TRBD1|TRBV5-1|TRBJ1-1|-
CASSPGRGTTEAFF
TGCGCCAGCAGCCCAGGCAGGGGGACGACTGAAGCTTTCTTT
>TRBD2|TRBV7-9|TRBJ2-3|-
CASSLSRGSDTQYF
TGTGCCAGCAGCTTATCGCGGGGGAGCGATACGCAGTATTTT
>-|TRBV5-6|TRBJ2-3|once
CASSLGPTSTDTQYF
TGTGCCAGCAGCTTGGGACCTACTAGCACAGATACGCAGTATTTT
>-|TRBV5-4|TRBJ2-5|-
CASSFVRGVSAGRETQYF
TGTGCCAGCAGCTTCGTTCGGGGCGTCTCCGCCGGGCGGGAGACCCAGTACTTC
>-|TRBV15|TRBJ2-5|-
CATSRDGVPQETQYF
TGTGCCACCAGCAGAGATGGGGTCCCACAAGAGACCCAGTACTTC